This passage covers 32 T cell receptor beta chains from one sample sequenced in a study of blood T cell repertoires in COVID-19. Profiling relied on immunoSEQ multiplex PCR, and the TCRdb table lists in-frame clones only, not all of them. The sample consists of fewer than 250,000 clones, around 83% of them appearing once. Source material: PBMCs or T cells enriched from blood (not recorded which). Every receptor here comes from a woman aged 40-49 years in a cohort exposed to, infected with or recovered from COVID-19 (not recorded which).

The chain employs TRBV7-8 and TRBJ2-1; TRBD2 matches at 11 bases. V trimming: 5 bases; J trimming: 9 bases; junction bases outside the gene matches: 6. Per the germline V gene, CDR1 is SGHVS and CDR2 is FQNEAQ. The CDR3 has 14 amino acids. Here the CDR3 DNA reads TGTGCCAGCAGCAATAGCGGGAGGGCCTCTGAGCAGTTCTTC. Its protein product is CASSNSGRASEQFF. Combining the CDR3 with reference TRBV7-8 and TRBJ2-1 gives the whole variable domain GAGVSQSPRYKVAKRGQDVALRCDPISGHVSLFWYQQALGQGPEFLTYFQNEAQLDKSGLPSDRFFAERPEGSVSTLKIQRTQQEDSAVYLCASSNSGRASEQFFGPGTRLTVL.

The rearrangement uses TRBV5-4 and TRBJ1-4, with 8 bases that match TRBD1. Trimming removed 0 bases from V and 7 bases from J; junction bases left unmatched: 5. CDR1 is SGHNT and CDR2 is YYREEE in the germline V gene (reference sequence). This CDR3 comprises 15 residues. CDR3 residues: CASSLGDRTGEKLFF. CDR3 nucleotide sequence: TGTGCCAGCAGCTTGGGGGACAGGACAGGTGAAAAACTGTTTTTT.

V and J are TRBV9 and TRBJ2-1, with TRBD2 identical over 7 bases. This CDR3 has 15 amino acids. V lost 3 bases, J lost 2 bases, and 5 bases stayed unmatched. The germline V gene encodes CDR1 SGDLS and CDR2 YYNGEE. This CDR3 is CASSATGTTYNEQFF. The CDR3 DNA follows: TGTGCCAGCAGCGCCACCGGGACTACCTACAATGAGCAGTTCTTC. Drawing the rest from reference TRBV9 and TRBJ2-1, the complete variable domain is DSGVTQTPKHLITATGQRVTLRCSPRSGDLSVYWYQQSLDQGLQFLIQYYNGEERAKGNILERFSAQQFPDLHSELNLSSLELGDSALYFCASSATGTTYNEQFFGPGTRLTVL.

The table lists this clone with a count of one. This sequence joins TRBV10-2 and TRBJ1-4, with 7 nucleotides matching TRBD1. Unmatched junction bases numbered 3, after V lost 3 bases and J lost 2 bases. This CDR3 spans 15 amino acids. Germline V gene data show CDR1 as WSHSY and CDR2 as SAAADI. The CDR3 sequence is CASSDVQGTNEKLFF. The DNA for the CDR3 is TGCGCCAGCAGTGATGTACAGGGGACTAATGAAAAACTGTTTTTT.

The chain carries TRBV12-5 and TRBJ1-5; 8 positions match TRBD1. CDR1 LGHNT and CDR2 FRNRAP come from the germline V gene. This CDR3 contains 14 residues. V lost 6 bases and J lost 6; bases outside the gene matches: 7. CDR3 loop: CASGPTGGSQPQHF. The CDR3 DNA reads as TGTGCTAGTGGCCCAACAGGGGGAAGTCAGCCCCAGCATTTT.

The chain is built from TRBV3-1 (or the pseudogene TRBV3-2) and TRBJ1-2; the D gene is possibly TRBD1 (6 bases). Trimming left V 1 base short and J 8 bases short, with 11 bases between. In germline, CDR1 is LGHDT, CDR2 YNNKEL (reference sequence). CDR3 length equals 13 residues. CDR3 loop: CASSQVNRVGYTF. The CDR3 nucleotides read TGTGCCAGCAGCCAAGTTAACAGGGTAGGCTACACCTTC.

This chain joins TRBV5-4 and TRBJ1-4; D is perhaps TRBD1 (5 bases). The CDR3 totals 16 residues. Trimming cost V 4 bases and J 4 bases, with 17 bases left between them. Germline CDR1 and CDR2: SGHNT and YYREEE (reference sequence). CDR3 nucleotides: TGTGCCAGCAGCCCAGAATCGGGGGAACTTAATGAAAAACTGTTTTTT. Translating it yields CASSPESGELNEKLFF.

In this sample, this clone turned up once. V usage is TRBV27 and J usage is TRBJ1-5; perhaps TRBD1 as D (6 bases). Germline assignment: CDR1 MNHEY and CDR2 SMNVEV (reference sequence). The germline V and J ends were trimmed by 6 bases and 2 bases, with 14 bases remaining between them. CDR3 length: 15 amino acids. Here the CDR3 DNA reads TGTGCCAGCAGCATACAGGGAATGGGCAATCAGCCCCAGCATTTT. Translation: CASSIQGMGNQPQHF.

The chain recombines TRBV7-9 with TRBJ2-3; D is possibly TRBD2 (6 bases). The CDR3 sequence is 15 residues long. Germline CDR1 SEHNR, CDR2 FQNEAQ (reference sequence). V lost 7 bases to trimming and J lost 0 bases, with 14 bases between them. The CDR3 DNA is TGTGCCAGCACCCCCGGCGGGGCCAGCACAGATACGCAGTATTTT. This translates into CASTPGGASTDTQYF.

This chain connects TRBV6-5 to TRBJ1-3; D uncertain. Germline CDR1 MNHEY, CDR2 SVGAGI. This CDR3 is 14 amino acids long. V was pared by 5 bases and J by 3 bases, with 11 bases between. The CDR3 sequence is CASSRDLNGNTIYF. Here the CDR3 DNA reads TGTGCCAGCAGTCGGGATCTTAATGGAAACACCATATATTTT.

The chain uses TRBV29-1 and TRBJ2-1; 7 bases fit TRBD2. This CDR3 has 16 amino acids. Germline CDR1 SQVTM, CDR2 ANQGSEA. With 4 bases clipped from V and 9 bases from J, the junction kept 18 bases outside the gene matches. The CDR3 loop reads CSVGAGTTTVVGEQFF. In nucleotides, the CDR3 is TGCAGCGTTGGGGCCGGGACTACGACAGTTGTAGGTGAGCAGTTCTTC.

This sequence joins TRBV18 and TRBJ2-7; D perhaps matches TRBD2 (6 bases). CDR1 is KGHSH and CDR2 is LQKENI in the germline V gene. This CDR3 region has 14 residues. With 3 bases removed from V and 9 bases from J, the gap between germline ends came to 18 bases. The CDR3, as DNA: TGTGCCAGCTCACCCTGGGACTTCATCGGCGGGCAGTACTTC. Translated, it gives CASSPWDFIGGQYF.

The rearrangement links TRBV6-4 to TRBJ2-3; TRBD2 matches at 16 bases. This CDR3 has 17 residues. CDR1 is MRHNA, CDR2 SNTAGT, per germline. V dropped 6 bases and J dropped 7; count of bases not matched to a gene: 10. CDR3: CASSLRGTSGGANTQYF. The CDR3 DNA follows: TGTGCCAGCAGCCTCCGGGGGACTAGCGGGGGGGCGAATACGCAGTATTTT.

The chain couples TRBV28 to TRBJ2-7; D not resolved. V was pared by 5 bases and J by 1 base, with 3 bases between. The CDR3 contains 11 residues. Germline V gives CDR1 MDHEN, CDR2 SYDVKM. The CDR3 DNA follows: TGTGCCAGCAGTGTATCCTACGAGCAGTACTTC. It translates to CASSVSYEQYF.

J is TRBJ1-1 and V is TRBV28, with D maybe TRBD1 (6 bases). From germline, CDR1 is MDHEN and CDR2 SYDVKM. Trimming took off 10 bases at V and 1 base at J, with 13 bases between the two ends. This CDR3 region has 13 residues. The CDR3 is CATITGTNTEAFF. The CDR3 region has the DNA TGTGCCACCATCACAGGGACGAACACTGAAGCTTTCTTT.

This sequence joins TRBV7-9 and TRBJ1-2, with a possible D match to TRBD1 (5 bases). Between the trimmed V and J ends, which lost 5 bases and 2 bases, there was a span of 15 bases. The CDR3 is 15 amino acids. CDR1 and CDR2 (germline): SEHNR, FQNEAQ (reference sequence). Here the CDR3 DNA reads TGTGCCAGCAGCCCGGAAGGGGCAGGGAACTATGGCTACACCTTC. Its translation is CASSPEGAGNYGYTF.

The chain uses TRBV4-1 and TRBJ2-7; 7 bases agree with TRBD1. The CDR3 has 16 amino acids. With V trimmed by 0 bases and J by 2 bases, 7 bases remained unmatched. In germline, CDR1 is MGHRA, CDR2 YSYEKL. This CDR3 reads CASSQDPRTGTYEQYF. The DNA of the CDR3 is TGCGCCAGCAGCCAAGATCCCCGGACAGGAACCTACGAGCAGTACTTC.

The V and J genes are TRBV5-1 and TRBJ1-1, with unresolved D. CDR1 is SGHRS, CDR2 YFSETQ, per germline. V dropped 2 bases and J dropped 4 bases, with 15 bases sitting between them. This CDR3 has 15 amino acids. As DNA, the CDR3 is TGCGCCAGCAGCTTTGAGGGAGCAGTTGGCACTGAAGCTTTCTTT. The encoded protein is CASSFEGAVGTEAFF.

CDR3 in amino acids: CASSLPGAWGYGYTF. In DNA form, the CDR3 reads TGTGCCAGCAGCTTACCAGGGGCCTGGGGCTATGGCTACACCTTC. The chain links TRBV7-2 to TRBJ1-2; perhaps TRBD1 as D (6 bases). The CDR3 spans 15 residues. Germline V gives CDR1 SGHTA, CDR2 FQGNSA. Trimming pared 2 bases from V and 4 bases from J, leaving 14 bases between.

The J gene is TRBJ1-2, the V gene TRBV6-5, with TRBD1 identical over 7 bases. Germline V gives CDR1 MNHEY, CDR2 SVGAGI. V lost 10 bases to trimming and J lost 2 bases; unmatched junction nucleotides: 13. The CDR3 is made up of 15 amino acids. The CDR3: CATTDRARENYGYTF. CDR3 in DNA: TGTGCCACCACAGACAGGGCGAGAGAAAACTATGGCTACACCTTC.

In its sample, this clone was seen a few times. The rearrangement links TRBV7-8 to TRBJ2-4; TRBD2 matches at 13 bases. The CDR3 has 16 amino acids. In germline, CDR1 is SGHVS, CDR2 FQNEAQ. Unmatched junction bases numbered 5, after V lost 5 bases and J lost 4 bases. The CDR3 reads CASSPGTSGMKNIQYF. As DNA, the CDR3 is TGTGCCAGCAGCCCTGGGACTAGCGGGATGAAAAACATTCAGTACTTC.

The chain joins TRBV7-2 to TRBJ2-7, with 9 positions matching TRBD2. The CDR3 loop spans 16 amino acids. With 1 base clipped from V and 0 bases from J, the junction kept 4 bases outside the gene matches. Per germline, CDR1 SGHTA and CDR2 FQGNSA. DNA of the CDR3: TGTGCCAGCAGCTTAGGACTAGCGGAGGCCTCCTACGAGCAGTACTTC. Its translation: CASSLGLAEASYEQYF.

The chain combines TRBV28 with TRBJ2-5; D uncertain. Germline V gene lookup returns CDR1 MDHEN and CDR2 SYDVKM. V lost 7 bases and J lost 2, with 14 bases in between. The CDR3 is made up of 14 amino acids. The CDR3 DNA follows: TGTGCCAGCACCCCCCCCCGGTATCAAGAGACCCAGTACTTC. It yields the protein CASTPPRYQETQYF.

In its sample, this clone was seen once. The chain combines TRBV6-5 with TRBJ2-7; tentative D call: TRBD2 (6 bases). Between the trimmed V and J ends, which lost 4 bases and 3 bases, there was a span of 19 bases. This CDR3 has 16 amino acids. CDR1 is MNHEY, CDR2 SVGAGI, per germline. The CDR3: CASSFAPGGASYEQYF. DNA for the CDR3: TGTGCCAGCAGTTTCGCCCCCGGCGGGGCCAGCTACGAGCAGTACTTC.

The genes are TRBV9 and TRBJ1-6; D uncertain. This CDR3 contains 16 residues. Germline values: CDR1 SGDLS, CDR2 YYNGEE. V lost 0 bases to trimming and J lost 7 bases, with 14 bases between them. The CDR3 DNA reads TGTGCCAGCAGCGTAGATCCGGGAGAGTTGAATTCACCCCTCCACTTT. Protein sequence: CASSVDPGELNSPLHF.

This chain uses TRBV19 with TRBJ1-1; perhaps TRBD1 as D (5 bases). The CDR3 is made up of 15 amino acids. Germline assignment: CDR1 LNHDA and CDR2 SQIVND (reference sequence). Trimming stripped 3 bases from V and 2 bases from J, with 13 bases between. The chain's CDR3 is CASSIKGLFNTEAFF. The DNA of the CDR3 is TGTGCCAGTAGTATTAAGGGGCTTTTTAACACTGAAGCTTTCTTT.

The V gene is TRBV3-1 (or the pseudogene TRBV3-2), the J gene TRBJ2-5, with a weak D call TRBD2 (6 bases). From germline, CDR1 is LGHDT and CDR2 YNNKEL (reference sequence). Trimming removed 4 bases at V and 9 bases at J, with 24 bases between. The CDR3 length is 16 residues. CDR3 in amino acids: CASSPGSATLGKAQYF. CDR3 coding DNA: TGTGCCAGCAGCCCCGGGAGCGCAACCCTAGGGAAGGCCCAGTACTTC.

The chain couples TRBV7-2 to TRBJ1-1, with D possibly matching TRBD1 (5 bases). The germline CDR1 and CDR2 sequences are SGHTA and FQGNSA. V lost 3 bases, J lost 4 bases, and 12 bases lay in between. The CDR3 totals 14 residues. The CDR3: CASSFDRVTTEAFF. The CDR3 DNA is TGTGCCAGCAGCTTCGACAGAGTAACCACTGAAGCTTTCTTT.

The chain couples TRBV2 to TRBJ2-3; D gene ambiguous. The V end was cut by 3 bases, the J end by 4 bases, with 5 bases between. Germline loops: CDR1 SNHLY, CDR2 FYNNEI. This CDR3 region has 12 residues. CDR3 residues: CASSEAADTQYF. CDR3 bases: TGTGCCAGCAGTGAGGCGGCAGATACGCAGTATTTT.

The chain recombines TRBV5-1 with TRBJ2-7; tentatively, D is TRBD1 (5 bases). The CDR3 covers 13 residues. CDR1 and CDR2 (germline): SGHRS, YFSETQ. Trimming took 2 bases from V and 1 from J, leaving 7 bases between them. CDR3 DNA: TGCGCCAGCAGCTTTGACAGATCCTACGAGCAGTACTTC. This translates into CASSFDRSYEQYF.

CDR3: CASSLRTGGSDEQYF. In DNA form, the CDR3 reads TGTGCCAGCAGCTTACGGACAGGGGGCTCTGACGAGCAGTACTTC. The chain joins TRBV7-9 to TRBJ2-7; 11 nucleotides agree with TRBD1. The CDR3 runs to 15 residues. Trimming at V came to 2 bases and at J to 5 bases, leaving 5 bases not matched to a gene. The V gene's germline CDR1 is SEHNR and CDR2 FQNEAQ (reference sequence).

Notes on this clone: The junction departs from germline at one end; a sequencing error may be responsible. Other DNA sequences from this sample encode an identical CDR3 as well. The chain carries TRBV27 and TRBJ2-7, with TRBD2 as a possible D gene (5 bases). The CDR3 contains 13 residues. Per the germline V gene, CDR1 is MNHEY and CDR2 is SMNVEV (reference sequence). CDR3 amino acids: CASRTIGAYEQYF. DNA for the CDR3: TGTGCTAGCAGAACAATCGGGGCCTACGAGCAGTACTTC.